The clone carrying this T cell receptor beta chain was picked up a small number of times. Its specificity is not known. CDR3 regions were amplified by Arm-PCR using iRepertoire HTBI primers to build TCR beta libraries. TCRdb reprocessed the multiplex PCR reads with MiXCR, giving one entry per CDR3 protein. The data contain around 360,000 distinct CDR3 sequences, 15% to 20% of them singletons. Germline V lookup: CDR1 MGHRA, CDR2 YSYEKL. This CDR3 spans 15 amino acids. Deletions cut 3 bases from V and 5 bases from J, with 17 bases between. This sample is drawn from a study of regulatory T cells in long-lasting Graves disease. Described time point: newly diagnosed GD, antithyroid drugs for less than 3 months. RNA isolated from PBMCs was used to make the TCR library. The peripheral blood volume drawn was around 10 milliliters, and it was collected into EDTA tubes. Study-level results: Among persistent patients, a larger number of public clonotypes were shared (roughly 2,900) than among newly diagnosed patients (about 950).

In addition, the sample was reused for a study of T cells in Graves' hyperthyroidism and ophthalmopathy.

The V gene is TRBV4-1, the J gene TRBJ2-7, with D perhaps TRBD1 or TRBD2 (6 bases each). Specimen: peripheral blood mononuclear cells (PBMCs), collected at new diagnosis, from a patient treated with antithyroid drugs. The receptor comes from a woman aged 18 to 35 with Graves disease. The CDR3 sequence: CASSQEGVGRNEQYF. The CDR3 DNA reads as TGCGCCAGCAGCCAGGAGGGGGTTGGGAGGAACGAGCAGTACTTC.